The 27 T cell receptor beta chains presented below share a single source sample, sequenced in a study of T-cell reconstitution after alpha-beta-depleted transplantation in children (dated by TCRdb to between 2015 and 2016). The label giving this sample's treatment or condition can be read as: allogeneic hematopoietic cell transplantation with graft depleted of TCRalphabeta T cells and CD19 B cells. To prepare the library, PCR was applied. This sample was sequenced with an Illumina HiSeq 2500. TCR libraries were prepared with molecular barcoding, using unique molecular identifiers to normalize TCRbeta repertoire quantification. TCRdb handled the public reads itself, with Q25 trimming in fastp and clone calling in MiXCR, and kept productive beta chains. Rows matching on CDR3 protein sequence are summarized as one entry with the most common DNA and genes. In all, the sample holds just over 950,000 distinct CDR3 sequences, and about 26% of those were seen once. Jointly, the top ten make up about 28% of the sample.

This sample comprised PBMCs, mostly from graft donor cells, obtained 360 days after TCRalphabeta/CD19-depleted stem cell transplant. The receptors derive from a boy younger than two who had a stem cell transplant for SCID, so the T cells may come from the graft donor.

The gene calls are TRBV7-8 and TRBJ2-5, with D tentatively TRBD2 (7 bases). Germline CDR1 reads SGHVS; CDR2 reads FQNEAQ. Trimming stripped 3 bases from V and 1 base from J, with 18 bases between. This CDR3 contains 17 residues. The CDR3 DNA reads as TGTGCCAGCAGCTTCGCGGGGGCAGGGGCAAGCCAAGAGACCCAGTACTTC. As protein: CASSFAGAGASQETQYF.

This clonotype was seen a few times. The chain is built from TRBV20-1 and TRBJ1-5, with a weak D call TRBD1 (6 bases). Germline CDR1 reads DFQATT; CDR2 reads SNEGSKA (reference sequence). The CDR3 totals 13 residues. V gave up 6 bases and J gave up 5 bases, with 14 bases separating them. CDR3 DNA sequence: TGCAGTGCAAAGCGGGACACTGATCAGCCCCAGCATTTT. Amino acids: CSAKRDTDQPQHF.

V usage is TRBV11-1 and J usage is TRBJ2-3; D may be TRBD1 or TRBD2 (5 bases each). CDR1 is SGHAT and CDR2 is FQDESV in the germline V gene (reference sequence). The CDR3 runs to 16 residues. Between the trimmed V and J ends, which lost 4 bases and 2 bases, there was a span of 16 bases. CDR3 nucleotide sequence: TGTGCCAGCAGCTCGCAGGTGGGGGTAATCACAGATACGCAGTATTTT. It translates to CASSSQVGVITDTQYF.

The genes are TRBV28 and TRBJ1-5, with D possibly matching TRBD1 (5 bases). Between the trimmed V and J ends, which lost 2 bases and 6 bases, there was a span of 14 bases. There are 15 residues in the CDR3. Germline lookup yields CDR1 MDHEN and CDR2 SYDVKM. Written as DNA, the CDR3 is TGTGCCAGCAGTTTACCGAGGGGTTCCAGTCAGCCCCAGCATTTT. This sequence encodes CASSLPRGSSQPQHF.

There are a few counts of this clonotype. In DNA, the CDR3 is TGTGCCAGCAGCGTATTCGCAGGGCGGGGTGGCTACACCTTC. Encoded protein: CASSVFAGRGGYTF. The chain uses TRBV9 and TRBJ1-2, with a possible D match to TRBD1 (5 bases). There are 14 residues in the CDR3. The V end was cut by 1 base, the J end by 7 bases, with 14 bases between. Germline CDR1 is SGDLS and CDR2 is YYNGEE.

The chain employs TRBV12-3 or TRBV12-4 and TRBJ2-1; TRBD2 matches 7 bases. The CDR3 is 12 amino acids. After removal of 6 bases from V and 14 bases from J, the junction contained 10 bases not matched to a gene. The CDR3 reads CASSPMDREEFF. As DNA, the CDR3 is TGTGCCAGCAGCCCTATGGACCGGGAGGAGTTCTTC.

The J gene is TRBJ1-5, the V gene TRBV20-1; D gene ambiguous. Germline CDR1 DFQATT, CDR2 SNEGSKA (reference sequence). V was shortened by 0 bases and J by 4 bases, with 10 bases between the two germline ends. CDR3 length equals 14 residues. In DNA, the CDR3 is TGCAGTGCTAGAGAGGGCCTTCGGAATCAGCCCCAGCATTTT. Amino acids: CSAREGLRNQPQHF.

This clonotype appeared a few times. J is TRBJ2-3 and V is TRBV25-1, with D unclear. The V gene lost 4 bases and the J gene lost 1 base, with 12 bases spanning the gap. Germline lookup yields CDR1 MGHDK and CDR2 SYGVNS. This CDR3 region has 15 residues. CDR3 protein: CASSADPSGTDTQYF. Written as DNA, the CDR3 is TGTGCCAGCAGTGCAGATCCCTCGGGCACAGATACGCAGTATTTT.

This sequence joins TRBV12-3 or TRBV12-4 and TRBJ2-3; D not certain. Trimming took 4 bases from V and 0 from J, leaving 14 bases between them. CDR3 length: 16 residues. CDR3 loop: CASSSKSSLSTDTQYF. The CDR3 DNA reads as TGTGCCAGCAGTTCAAAGAGTAGCTTAAGCACAGATACGCAGTATTTT.

V and J are TRBV6-5 and TRBJ1-3; D gene ambiguous. The CDR3 loop spans 16 amino acids. V lost 2 bases and J lost 0, with 11 bases in between. Germline loops: CDR1 MNHEY, CDR2 SVGAGI. CDR3 sequence reads: CASSYRGGRSGNTIYF. CDR3 coding DNA: TGTGCCAGCAGTTACCGGGGAGGCCGCTCTGGAAACACCATATATTTT.

This clonotype turned up a few times. The chain couples TRBV20-1 to TRBJ2-5; 9 bases align to TRBD1. The CDR3 spans 13 residues. Trimming took 5 bases from V and 3 from J; bases not matched to a gene: 4. Germline V lookup: CDR1 DFQATT, CDR2 SNEGSKA (reference sequence). CDR3 sequence: CSAGDRVEETQYF. DNA for the CDR3: TGCAGTGCTGGGGACAGGGTCGAAGAGACCCAGTACTTC.

This clonotype was seen a few times. The chain recombines TRBV7-9 with TRBJ1-1, with TRBD1 as a possible D gene (6 bases). Trimming stripped 1 base from V and 3 bases from J, with 24 bases between. The CDR3 has 19 residues. The V gene's germline CDR1 is SEHNR and CDR2 FQNEAQ (reference sequence). DNA for the CDR3: TGTGCCAGCAGCTTAGAGAGGGGGACCCGGGGAGGCGAGGACACTGAAGCTTTCTTT. This gives the protein CASSLERGTRGGEDTEAFF.

There are a few counts of this clonotype. The CDR3 loop reads CASSGRQGQETQYF. Written as DNA, the CDR3 is TGTGCCAGTAGCGGTCGGCAGGGCCAAGAGACCCAGTACTTC. This chain connects TRBV5-5 to TRBJ2-5; maybe TRBD2 (6 bases). The V gene's germline CDR1 is SGHKS and CDR2 YYEKEE (reference sequence). Trimming removed 8 bases at V and 1 base at J, with 15 bases between. CDR3 length equals 14 residues. The full variable domain, with the rest looked up from reference TRBV5-5 and TRBJ2-5, is DAGVTQSPTHLIKTRGQQVTLRCSPISGHKSVSWYQQVLGQGPQFIFQYYEKEERGRGNFPDRFSARQFPNYSSELNVNALLLGDSALYLCASSGRQGQETQYFGPGTRLLVL.

The chain links TRBV4-2 to TRBJ2-2, with no clear D. V lost 0 bases, J lost 1 base, and 6 bases lay in between. Germline V CDR1 and CDR2: LGHNA, YNFKEQ. This CDR3 spans 15 amino acids. The CDR3 nucleotides are TGTGCCAGCAGCCAAGAATATAGGAACACCGGGGAGCTGTTTTTT. Translation gives CASSQEYRNTGELFF.

This clonotype was seen repeatedly, ten times or more. J is TRBJ2-1 and V is TRBV6-1, with TRBD2 matching over 9 bases. Germline CDR1 and CDR2: MNHNS and SASEGT. With 6 bases clipped from V and 2 bases from J, the junction kept 8 bases outside the gene matches. This CDR3 has 16 residues. The CDR3 spells CASRELAGHTYNEQFF. The CDR3 bases are TGTGCCAGCAGGGAACTAGCGGGCCATACCTACAATGAGCAGTTCTTC.

In its sample, this clonotype was seen a few times. V gene TRBV4-2 combines with J gene TRBJ2-1, with 9 bases that match TRBD2. The CDR3 is 17 amino acids. Germline lookup yields CDR1 LGHNA and CDR2 YNFKEQ. V lost 0 bases and J lost 8; bases outside the gene matches: 11. CDR3 residues: CASSQDRAGGLEDEQFF. DNA of the CDR3: TGTGCCAGCAGCCAAGATCGGGCGGGGGGGTTGGAGGATGAGCAGTTCTTC.

This clonotype was counted a few times. The chain has TRBV7-9 and TRBJ2-2, with D unclear. Trimming pared 2 bases from V and 3 bases from J, leaving 10 bases between. This CDR3 spans 15 amino acids. Per germline, CDR1 SEHNR and CDR2 FQNEAQ (reference sequence). The chain's CDR3 is CASSLYVVYTGELFF. Written as DNA, the CDR3 is TGTGCCAGCAGCTTATACGTGGTTTACACCGGGGAGCTGTTTTTT.

This chain connects TRBV29-1 to TRBJ1-1; D unclear. CDR3 length: 11 amino acids. Trimming pared 8 bases from V and 1 base from J, leaving 8 bases between. CDR1 is SQVTM and CDR2 is ANQGSEA in the germline V gene. CDR3 amino acids: CSTRRNTEAFF. The CDR3 nucleotides are TGCAGCACAAGACGGAACACTGAAGCTTTCTTT.

V gene TRBV6-2 or TRBV6-3 combines with J gene TRBJ2-7; TRBD2 aligns across 8 bases. This CDR3 region has 16 residues. V lost 2 bases to trimming and J lost 1 base; unmatched junction nucleotides: 7. Germline V gene lookup returns CDR1 MNHEY and CDR2 SVGEGT. Here the CDR3 DNA reads TGTGCCAGCAGTTACGGGCCGCGGGGGGCTTCCTACGAGCAGTACTTC. Its translation: CASSYGPRGASYEQYF.

V is TRBV4-3 and J is TRBJ1-1; TRBD1 might be the D (5 bases). Germline V CDR1 and CDR2: LGHNA, YSLEER. The CDR3 sequence is 17 residues long. Trimming took off 4 bases at V and 0 bases at J, with 18 bases between the two ends. The CDR3 here is CASSRTKQGPLNTEAFF. The DNA of the CDR3 is TGCGCCAGCAGCCGCACTAAGCAGGGACCTCTGAACACTGAAGCTTTCTTT.

This clonotype was observed at least ten times. The rearrangement uses TRBV6-5 and TRBJ2-3; no definite D call. Germline lookup yields CDR1 MNHEY and CDR2 SVGAGI. CDR3 length: 14 amino acids. Trimming shortened V by 2 bases and J by 1 base, and 7 bases separated the two germline ends. In DNA form, the CDR3 reads TGTGCCAGCAGTTACAGAAGGGGCACAGATACGCAGTATTTT. Protein sequence: CASSYRRGTDTQYF.

This clonotype was seen repeatedly, ten times or more. The V and J genes are TRBV4-2 and TRBJ2-5; 7 bases align to TRBD2. The CDR3 spans 14 residues. Germline V gene data show CDR1 as LGHNA and CDR2 as YNFKEQ. With 0 bases clipped from V and 4 bases from J, the junction kept 2 bases outside the gene matches. The DNA of the CDR3 is TGTGCCAGCAGCCAAGATCGCGGGAGAGAGACCCAGTACTTC. As protein: CASSQDRGRETQYF.

This clonotype was found many times. CDR3 sequence reads: CASSLGPQQPQHF. CDR3 in DNA: TGTGCCAGCAGCTTAGGTCCTCAGCAGCCCCAGCATTTT. The chain is built from TRBV7-2 and TRBJ1-5; D remains ambiguous. CDR3 size: 13 residues. The germline V gene has CDR1 SGHTA and CDR2 FQGNSA. Trimming pared 1 base from V and 7 bases from J, leaving 8 bases between.

V is TRBV7-2 and J is TRBJ2-3; 15 bases line up with TRBD2. The germline V gene encodes CDR1 SGHTA and CDR2 FQGNSA. The CDR3 totals 15 residues. Trimming at V came to 9 bases and at J to 4 bases, leaving 5 bases not matched to a gene. CDR3: CASRTSGGAADTQYF. The CDR3 coding sequence is TGTGCCAGTAGGACTAGCGGGGGGGCCGCAGATACGCAGTATTTT.

The chain joins TRBV4-3 to TRBJ1-5; D is possibly TRBD1 (6 bases). This CDR3 is built from 16 residues. V dropped 0 bases and J dropped 5 bases, with 14 bases sitting between them. The germline V gene has CDR1 LGHNA and CDR2 YSLEER. The CDR3 loop reads CASSQDKVTGYQPQHF. For the CDR3, the DNA is TGCGCCAGCAGCCAAGATAAGGTGACAGGTTATCAGCCCCAGCATTTT.

In its sample, this clonotype was seen once. The rearrangement uses TRBV7-9 and TRBJ2-7, with 9 bases lining up with TRBD1. J was trimmed by 5 bases and V by 1 base; bases with no gene match: 3. The CDR3 loop spans 14 amino acids. Germline values: CDR1 SEHNR, CDR2 FQNEAQ (reference sequence). As DNA, the CDR3 is TGTGCCAGCAGCTTAGTCGGACAGGGGAACGAGCAGTACTTC. This sequence encodes CASSLVGQGNEQYF. Full variable domain (missing parts from reference TRBV7-9 and TRBJ2-7): DTGVSQNPRHKITKRGQNVTFRCDPISEHNRLYWYRQTLGQGPEFLTYFQNEAQLEKSRLLSDRFSAERPKGSFSTLEIQRTEQGDSAMYLCASSLVGQGNEQYFGPGTRLTVT.

The rearrangement uses TRBV5-1 and TRBJ2-3; a possible D gene is TRBD1 (6 bases). With 4 bases removed from V and 3 bases from J, the gap between germline ends came to 18 bases. Germline V gene sequence: CDR1 SGHRS, CDR2 YFSETQ. CDR3 size: 16 residues. CDR3 protein: CASSRQGPGSTDTQYF. Written as DNA, the CDR3 is TGCGCCAGCAGCCGCCAGGGGCCGGGGAGTACAGATACGCAGTATTTT.